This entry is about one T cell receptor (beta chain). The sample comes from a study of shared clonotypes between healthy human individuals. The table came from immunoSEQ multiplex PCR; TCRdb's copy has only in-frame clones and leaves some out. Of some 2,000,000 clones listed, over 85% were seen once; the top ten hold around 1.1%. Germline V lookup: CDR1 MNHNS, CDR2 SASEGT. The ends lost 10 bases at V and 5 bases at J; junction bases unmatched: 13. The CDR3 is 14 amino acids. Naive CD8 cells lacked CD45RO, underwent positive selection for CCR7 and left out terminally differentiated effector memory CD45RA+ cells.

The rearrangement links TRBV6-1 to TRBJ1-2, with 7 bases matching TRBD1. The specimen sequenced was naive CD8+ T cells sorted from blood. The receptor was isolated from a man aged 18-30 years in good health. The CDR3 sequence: CATLTRQGSYGYTF. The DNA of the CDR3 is TGTGCCACCTTAACACGACAGGGCTCATATGGCTACACCTTC.